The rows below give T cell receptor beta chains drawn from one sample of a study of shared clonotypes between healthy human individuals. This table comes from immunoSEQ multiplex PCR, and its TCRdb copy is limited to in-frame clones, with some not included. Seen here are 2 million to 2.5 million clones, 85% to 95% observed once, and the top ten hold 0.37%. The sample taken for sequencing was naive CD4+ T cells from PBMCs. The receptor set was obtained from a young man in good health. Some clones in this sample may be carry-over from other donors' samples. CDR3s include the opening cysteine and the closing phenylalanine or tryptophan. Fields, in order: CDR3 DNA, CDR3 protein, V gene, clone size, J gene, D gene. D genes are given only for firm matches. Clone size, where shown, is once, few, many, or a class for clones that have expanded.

TGTGCCAGCAGCTACTCATCCCGCCCTGCTTACACCATATATTTT | CASSYSSRPAYTIYF | TRBV7-9 | . | TRBJ1-3 | .
TGTGCCAGCAGTGAATTGAGGTTAGTGGTCTACAATGAGCAGTTCTTC | CASSELRLVVYNEQFF | TRBV6-1 | . | TRBJ2-1 | .
TGTGCCAGCAGCTTAGTTACGCAGTTTGAGGGAGCTTTCTTT | CASSLVTQFEGAFF | TRBV7-8 | . | TRBJ1-1 | .
TGTGCCAGCAGCTCTCTCAGACTACAACAGCAGTTCTTC | CASSSLRLQQQFF | TRBV7-9 | . | TRBJ2-1 | .
TGTGCCAGCAGTCCCACGACAGAGCTATATAGCAATCAGCCCCAGCATTTT | CASSPTTELYSNQPQHF | TRBV28 | . | TRBJ1-5 | .
TGCGCCAGCAGCTTGCCCCGACAGGGTCGAAATGAGCAGTTCTTC | CASSLPRQGRNEQFF | TRBV5-1 | once | TRBJ2-1 | TRBD1
TGTGCCAGCAGCCGTCTACCCGGGACCTACGAGCAGTACTTC | CASSRLPGTYEQYF | TRBV27 | . | TRBJ2-7 | .
TGTGCCAGCAGCTTAGGGCCCCGGTCTAGCGGGCACCATGAGCAGTTCTTC | CASSLGPRSSGHHEQFF | TRBV11-3 | . | TRBJ2-1 | TRBD2
TGTGCCAGCAGTTATTCTTACGGACAAGGGCCTGAAGCTTTCTTT | CASSYSYGQGPEAFF | TRBV6-5 | . | TRBJ1-1 | .
TGTGCCATCAGTGAGTCTGTACATCGTAACACCGGGGAGCTGTTTTTT | CAISESVHRNTGELFF | TRBV10-3 | . | TRBJ2-2 | .
TGTGCCAGCTCACCCCGGACAGGGGGCTCTGGAAACACCATATATTTT | CASSPRTGGSGNTIYF | TRBV18 | . | TRBJ1-3 | TRBD1
TGTGCCAGCAGCTCACCTTTACAGGCCTACACCGGGGAGCTGTTTTTT | CASSSPLQAYTGELFF | TRBV11-2 | . | TRBJ2-2 | .
TGTGCCATCCCGGGGGGGGGCGGGACTGAAGCTTTCTTT | CAIPGGGGTEAFF | TRBV6-1 | . | TRBJ1-1 | .
TGCAGCGTTGAAGATTGGCGGACCTACGAGCAGTACTTC | CSVEDWRTYEQYF | TRBV29-1 | . | TRBJ2-7 | .
TGCGCCAGCAGCATGACACCAACCAACTATGGCTACACCTTC | CASSMTPTNYGYTF | TRBV5-1 | . | TRBJ1-2 | .
TGTGCCAGCTCACTCGAGAGGAGGGGGCTCTCCTCCTATAATTCACCCCTCCACTTT | CASSLERRGLSSYNSPLHF | TRBV18 | . | TRBJ1-6 | TRBD1
TGTGCCAGCAGTTTTATTTTGACAGGTACCTCCTCTGGGGCCAACGTCCTGACTTTC | CASSFILTGTSSGANVLTF | TRBV27 | . | TRBJ2-6 | .
TGTGCCAGCAGCTTCGGGTCCAGGTCGGCTGGGGCCAACGTCCTGACTTTC | CASSFGSRSAGANVLTF | TRBV7-6 | . | TRBJ2-6 | .
TGTGCCAACAGCTTAGCGGTCGGAGAGTTCTTC | CANSLAVGEFF | TRBV7-9 | . | TRBJ2-1 | .
TGTGCCTGGAGCGTCAAGGACAGGGGGAATGAAAAACTGTTTTTT | CAWSVKDRGNEKLFF | TRBV30 | . | TRBJ1-4 | TRBD1
TGTGCCAGCAGCCCCCGAAGGAAAGATTCCTACAATGAGCAGTTCTTC | CASSPRRKDSYNEQFF | TRBV6-6 | . | TRBJ2-1 | .
TGCGCCAGCAGCGATGCTCCGGGACAGGGCGCCTACGAGCAGTACTTC | CASSDAPGQGAYEQYF | TRBV5-1 | . | TRBJ2-7 | TRBD1
TGTGCCAGCAGTTTATCAGGGCTAGGGGGTCGAAGGAGTCAGCCCCAGCATTTT | CASSLSGLGGRRSQPQHF | TRBV27 | . | TRBJ1-5 | .
TGTGCCAGCAGTCCCCCGCGCACAGGGGCCCGGGAGACCCAGTACTTC | CASSPPRTGARETQYF | TRBV27 | . | TRBJ2-5 | TRBD1
TGTGCCAGCAGAAAGGACATCCCAGGGTGGTCACCCCTCCACTTT | CASRKDIPGWSPLHF | TRBV27 | . | TRBJ1-6 | .
TGTGCCACCAGCAGAGCCGGGTTCGGCTACACCTTC | CATSRAGFGYTF | TRBV15 | . | TRBJ1-2 | .
TGTGCCAGCAGCTCGGGAGGCTACAGGGGGTCAGACTACGAGCAGTACTTC | CASSSGGYRGSDYEQYF | TRBV7-9 | . | TRBJ2-7 | .
TGCAGCGTAAATTCGAACACTGAAGCTTTCTTT | CSVNSNTEAFF | TRBV29-1 | few | TRBJ1-1 | .
TGTGCCAGCAGAATGAGATCTAATGAAAAACTGTTTTTT | CASRMRSNEKLFF | TRBV27 | . | TRBJ1-4 | .
TGTGCCAGCAGCACAGGGTCCCCTAACCAAGAGACTCAGTACTTC | CASSTGSPNQETQYF | TRBV6-5 | . | TRBJ2-5 | .
TGTGCCTGGAGTGTCACCGGTGGCTACACCTTC | CAWSVTGGYTF | TRBV30 | . | TRBJ1-2 | .
TGTGCCAGCAGTCCGCTAGCGGTACCCTCCGAGCAGTACTTC | CASSPLAVPSEQYF | TRBV27 | . | TRBJ2-7 | TRBD2
TGTGCCAGCAGCTTAGGGCACGGGAGTTTAAAGTTCTTC | CASSLGHGSLKFF | TRBV7-2 | . | TRBJ2-1 | .
TGTGCCAGCAGTGTGGGGGGGAATGAAAAACTGTTTTTT | CASSVGGNEKLFF | TRBV25-1 | . | TRBJ1-4 | .
TGTGCCAGCAGTTTAAGGGGAACTGCAGGGAAAAGTCAGCCCCAGCATTTT | CASSLRGTAGKSQPQHF | TRBV27 | . | TRBJ1-5 | .